This TCR beta chain was documented in a study of OX40 agonist ivuxolimab in advanced cancers. The CDR3 covers 13 residues. Per germline, CDR1 SEHNR and CDR2 FQNEAQ (reference sequence). Deletions cut 5 bases from V and 2 bases from J, with 8 bases between. Concerning this clone: Its antigen is not known.

Study findings and constraints: Blood T cells, both CD4+ and CD8+, expanded clonally by week 6 at 0.1 to 3.0 mg/kg. Antigen specificity remained undetermined for the expanded peripheral T cells.

Patients were ruled out by autoimmune disease history or systemic immunosuppression. The assay was immunoSEQ multiplex PCR, and TCRdb's table has in-frame clones only and misses some. The sample holds some 33,000 clones, 82% seen once. The TCR was taken from an adult with an advanced solid tumor such as melanoma, head and neck, liver or kidney cancer. The sequenced sample was CD4+ or CD8+ T cells sorted from blood, obtained in a trial of the OX40 agonist ivuxolimab. The chain is built from TRBV7-9 and TRBJ2-3; D unclear. The CDR3 is CASSRTNTDTQYF. The CDR3 region has the DNA TGTGCCAGCAGCCGAACTAACACAGATACGCAGTATTTT.